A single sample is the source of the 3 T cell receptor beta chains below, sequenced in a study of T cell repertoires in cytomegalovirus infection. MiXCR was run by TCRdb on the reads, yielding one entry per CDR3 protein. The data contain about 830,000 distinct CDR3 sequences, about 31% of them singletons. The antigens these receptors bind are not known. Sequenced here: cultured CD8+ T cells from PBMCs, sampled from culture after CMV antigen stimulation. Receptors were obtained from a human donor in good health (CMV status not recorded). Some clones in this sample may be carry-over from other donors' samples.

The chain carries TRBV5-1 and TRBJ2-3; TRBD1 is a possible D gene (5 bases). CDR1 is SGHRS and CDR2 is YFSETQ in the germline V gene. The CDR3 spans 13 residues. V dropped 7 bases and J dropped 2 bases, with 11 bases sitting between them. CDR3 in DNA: TGCGCCAGCTTGGGGCGGCTCACAGATACGCAGTATTTT. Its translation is CASLGRLTDTQYF.

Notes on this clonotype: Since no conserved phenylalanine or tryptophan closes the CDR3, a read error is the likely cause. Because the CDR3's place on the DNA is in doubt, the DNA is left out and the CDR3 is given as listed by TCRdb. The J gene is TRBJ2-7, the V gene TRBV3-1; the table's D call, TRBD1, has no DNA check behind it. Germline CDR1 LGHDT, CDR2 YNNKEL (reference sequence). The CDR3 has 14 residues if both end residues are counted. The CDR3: CASSQTYKDTHPGI.

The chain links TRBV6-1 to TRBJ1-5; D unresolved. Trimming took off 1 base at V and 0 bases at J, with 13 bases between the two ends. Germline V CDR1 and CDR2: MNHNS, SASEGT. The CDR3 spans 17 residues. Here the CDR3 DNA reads TGTGCCAGCAGTGAAGGGGCAGGAGAAAATAGCAATCAGCCCCAGCATTTT. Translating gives CASSEGAGENSNQPQHF.